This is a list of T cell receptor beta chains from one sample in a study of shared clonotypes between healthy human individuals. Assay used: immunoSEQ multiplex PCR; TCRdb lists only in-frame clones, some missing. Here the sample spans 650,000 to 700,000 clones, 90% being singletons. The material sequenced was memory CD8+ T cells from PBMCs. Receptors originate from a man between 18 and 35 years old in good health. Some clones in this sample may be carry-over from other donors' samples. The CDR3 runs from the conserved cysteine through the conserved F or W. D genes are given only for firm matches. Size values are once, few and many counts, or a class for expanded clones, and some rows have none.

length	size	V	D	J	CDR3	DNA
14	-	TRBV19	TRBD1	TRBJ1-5	CASSKGQGSQPQHF	TGTGCCAGTAGTAAGGGACAGGGTAGTCAGCCCCAGCATTTT
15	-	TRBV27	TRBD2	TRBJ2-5	CASSPSRGLRETQYF	TGTGCCAGCAGTCCTTCGCGGGGGTTGCGTGAGACCCAGTACTTC
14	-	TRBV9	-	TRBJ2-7	CASSVGGAPYEQYF	TGTGCCAGCAGCGTAGGCGGGGCCCCGTACGAGCAGTACTTC
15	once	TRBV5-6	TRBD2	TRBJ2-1	CASSRSGSSYNEQFF	TGTGCCAGCAGCCGAAGCGGGAGCTCCTACAATGAGCAGTTCTTC
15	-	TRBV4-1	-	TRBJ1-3	CASSQDPGSGNTIYF	TGCGCCAGCAGCCAAGACCCAGGTTCAGGAAACACCATATATTTT
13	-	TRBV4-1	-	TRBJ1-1	CASSRGGRTEAFF	TGCGCCAGCAGCCGGGGGGGTAGGACTGAAGCTTTCTTT
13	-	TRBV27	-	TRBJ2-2	CASSLTVPGELFF	TGTGCCAGCAGTTTAACAGTTCCCGGGGAGCTGTTTTTT
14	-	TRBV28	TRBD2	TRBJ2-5	CASSKGTSPQTQYF	TGTGCCAGCAGTAAAGGGACTAGCCCCCAGACCCAGTACTTC
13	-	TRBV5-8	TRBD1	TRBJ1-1	CASSYGTGREAFF	TGTGCCAGCAGCTATGGGACAGGGCGTGAAGCTTTCTTT
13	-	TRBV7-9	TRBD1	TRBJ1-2	CASSLQGSYGYTF	TGTGCCAGCAGCCTACAGGGGAGCTATGGCTACACCTTC
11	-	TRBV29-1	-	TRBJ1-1	CSAQGGTEAFF	TGCAGCGCCCAGGGAGGCACTGAAGCTTTCTTT
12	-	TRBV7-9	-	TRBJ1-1	CASSQGNTEAFF	TGTGCCAGCAGCCAAGGGAACACTGAAGCTTTCTTT
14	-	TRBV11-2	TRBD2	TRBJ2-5	CASSLAGLQETQYF	TGTGCCAGCAGCCTAGCGGGCCTTCAAGAGACCCAGTACTTC
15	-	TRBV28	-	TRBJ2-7	CASSLGSSGNHEQYF	TGTGCCAGCAGTTTAGGTAGTTCAGGGAACCACGAGCAGTACTTC
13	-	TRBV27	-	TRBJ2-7	CASMGRGGREQYF	TGTGCCAGCATGGGGCGGGGCGGCCGCGAGCAGTACTTC
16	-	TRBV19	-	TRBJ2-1	CASSPLEGFTYNEQFF	TGTGCCAGTAGCCCACTGGAGGGGTTCACCTACAATGAGCAGTTCTTC
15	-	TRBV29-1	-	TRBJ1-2	CSVVGWDNYNYGYTF	TGCAGCGTTGTAGGTTGGGACAACTACAACTATGGCTACACCTTC
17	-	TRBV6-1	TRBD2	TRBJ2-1	CASSGWGLAEHDNEQFF	TGTGCCAGCAGTGGGTGGGGTCTAGCGGAACACGACAATGAGCAGTTCTTC
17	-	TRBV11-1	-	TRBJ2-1	CASSLGSTPMDGGEQFF	TGTGCCAGCAGCTTAGGTTCCACACCGATGGACGGCGGTGAGCAGTTCTTC
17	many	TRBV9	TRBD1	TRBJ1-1	CASSPGGQTFRNTEAFF	TGTGCCAGCAGTCCCGGGGGACAGACCTTTCGGAACACTGAAGCTTTCTTT
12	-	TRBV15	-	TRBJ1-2	CATSGTNYGYTF	TGTGCCACCAGCGGAACTAACTATGGCTACACCTTC
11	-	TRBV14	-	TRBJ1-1	CASSHRSEAFF	TGTGCCAGCAGCCACCGATCTGAAGCTTTCTTT
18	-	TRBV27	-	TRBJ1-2	CASRDPLQAGKSFYGYTF	TGTGCCAGCAGGGACCCCTTGCAGGCAGGGAAGAGTTTCTATGGCTACACCTTC
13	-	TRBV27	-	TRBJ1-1	CASSFIGSTEAFF	TGTGCCAGCAGTTTTATAGGTAGCACTGAAGCTTTCTTT
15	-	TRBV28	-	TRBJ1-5	CASSLGRARNQPQHF	TGTGCCAGCAGCCTCGGACGGGCCCGCAATCAGCCCCAGCATTTT
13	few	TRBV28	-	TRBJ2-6	CASAGTGANVLTF	TGTGCCAGCGCGGGAACTGGGGCCAACGTCCTGACTTTC
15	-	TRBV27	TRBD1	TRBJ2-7	CASSLSRTGNYEQYF	TGTGCCAGCAGTTTATCGAGGACAGGGAACTACGAGCAGTACTTC
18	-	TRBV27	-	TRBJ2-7	CASSLSKWSGVVLYEQYF	TGTGCCAGCAGTTTATCGAAGTGGTCGGGGGTAGTACTCTACGAGCAGTACTTC
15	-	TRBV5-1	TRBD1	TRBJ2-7	CASSLERQGIDEQYF	TGCGCCAGCAGCTTGGAAAGACAGGGGATCGACGAGCAGTACTTC
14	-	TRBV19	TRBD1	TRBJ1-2	CASSPFGQAIPGTF	TGTGCCAGCTCCCCTTTTGGACAGGCGATTCCGGGGACCTTC
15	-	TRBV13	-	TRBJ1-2	CASSLGERRNYGYTF	TGTGCCAGCAGCTTAGGGGAGAGAAGGAACTATGGCTACACCTTC
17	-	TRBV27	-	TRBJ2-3	CASSLSVGFTTLDTQYF	TGTGCCAGCAGTTTGAGTGTTGGGTTCACGACCTTGGATACGCAGTATTTT
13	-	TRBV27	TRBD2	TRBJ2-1	CASARLADNEQFF	TGTGCCAGCGCTCGACTAGCGGACAATGAGCAGTTCTTC
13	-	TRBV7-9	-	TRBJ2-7	CASSSGYSYEQYF	TGTGCCAGCAGCTCCGGATACTCCTACGAGCAGTACTTC
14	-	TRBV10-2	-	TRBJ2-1	CASSESPSYNEQFF	TGCGCCAGCAGTGAGTCGCCCAGTTACAATGAGCAGTTCTTC
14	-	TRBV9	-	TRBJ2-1	CASGGRVGLNEQFF	TGTGCCAGCGGCGGTCGTGTGGGCCTAAATGAGCAGTTCTTC
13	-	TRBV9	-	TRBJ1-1	CASRNPGDTEAFF	TGTGCCAGCAGGAACCCAGGGGACACTGAAGCTTTCTTT
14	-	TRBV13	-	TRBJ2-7	CASSPRLEVGEQYF	TGTGCCAGCAGCCCGAGACTAGAGGTCGGCGAGCAGTACTTC
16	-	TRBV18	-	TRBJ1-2	CASSPPSQPRRYGYTF	TGTGCCAGCTCACCACCGTCCCAGCCTAGGAGATATGGCTACACCTTC
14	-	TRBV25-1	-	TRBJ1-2	CASSPSGYIYGYTF	TGTGCCAGCAGCCCCTCAGGGTACATCTATGGCTACACCTTC
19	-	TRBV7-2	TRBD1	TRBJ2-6	CASSLPRTGEGSGANVLTF	TGTGCCAGCAGCTTACCCCGGACAGGGGAAGGCTCTGGGGCCAACGTCCTGACTTTC
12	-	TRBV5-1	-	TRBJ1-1	CASSFVGAEAFF	TGCGCCAGCAGCTTCGTCGGGGCTGAAGCTTTCTTT
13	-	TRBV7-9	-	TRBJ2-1	CASSFAAPNEQFF	TGTGCCAGCAGTTTCGCGGCCCCCAACGAGCAGTTCTTC
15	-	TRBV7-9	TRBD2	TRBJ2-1	CASSFASGEYNEQFF	TGTGCCAGCAGCTTTGCTAGCGGGGAGTACAATGAGCAGTTCTTC
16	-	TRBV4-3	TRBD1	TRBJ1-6	CASSQDRHRGYSPLHF	TGCGCCAGCAGCCAAGATCGGCACAGGGGCTACTCACCCCTCCACTTT
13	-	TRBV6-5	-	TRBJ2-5	CASSYFSEETQYF	TGTGCCAGCAGTTACTTCTCCGAAGAGACCCAGTACTTC
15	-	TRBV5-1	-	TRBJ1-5	CASSLSGIGNQPQHF	TGCGCCAGCAGCTTATCGGGAATAGGCAATCAGCCCCAGCATTTT
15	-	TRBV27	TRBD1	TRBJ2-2	CASRPDRSNTGELFF	TGTGCCAGCAGACCGGACAGGTCGAACACCGGGGAGCTGTTTTTT
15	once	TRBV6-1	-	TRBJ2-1	CASSPSSNSYNEQFF	TGTGCCAGCAGCCCCTCTAGCAACTCCTACAATGAGCAGTTCTTC
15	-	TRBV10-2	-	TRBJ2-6	CASSEVARGANVLTF	TGCGCCAGCAGTGAGGTGGCGCGCGGGGCCAACGTCCTGACTTTC
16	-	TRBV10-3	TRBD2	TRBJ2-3	CAIRELAGGIADTQYF	TGTGCCATCAGAGAACTAGCGGGAGGGATTGCAGATACGCAGTATTTT
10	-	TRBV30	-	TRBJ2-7	CAWSDNEQYF	TGTGCCTGGAGTGACAACGAGCAGTACTTC
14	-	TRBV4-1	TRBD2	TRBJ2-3	CASSFRTRSDTQYF	TGCGCCAGCAGCTTTCGGACTAGGTCAGATACGCAGTATTTT
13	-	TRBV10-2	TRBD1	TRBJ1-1	CASRRTGETEAFF	TGCGCCAGCAGGAGGACAGGGGAAACTGAAGCTTTCTTT
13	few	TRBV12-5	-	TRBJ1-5	CASGLENNQPQHF	TGTGCTAGTGGTTTGGAGAATAATCAGCCCCAGCATTTT